These 24 T cell receptor beta chains share one sample of origin, sequenced in a study of T cell responses to AZD1222 COVID-19 vaccine. The assay was immunoSEQ multiplex PCR, and TCRdb's table has in-frame clones only and misses some. The sample gives about 60,000 clones, approximately 82% of which show up once; roughly 20% is in the top ten. The sequenced sample was peripheral blood, obtained on day 0 of AZD1222 vaccination. The receptors stem from an adult in good health.

CDR3 loop: CASSAMGGPYEQYF. As DNA, the CDR3 is TGTGCCAGTAGCGCCATGGGCGGCCCCTACGAGCAGTACTTC. The chain employs TRBV19 and TRBJ2-7; D not resolved. V was pared by 6 bases and J by 2 bases, with 14 bases between. The CDR3 has 14 residues. Per germline, CDR1 LNHDA and CDR2 SQIVND (reference sequence). Full variable domain (remainder filled in from reference TRBV19 and TRBJ2-7): DGGITQSPKYLFRKEGQNVTLSCEQNLNHDAMYWYRQDPGQGLRLIYYSQIVNDFQKGDIAEGYSVSREKKESFPLTVTSAQKNPTAFYLCASSAMGGPYEQYFGPGTRLTVT.

The V call is TRBV25-1, the J call TRBJ1-3; the match to TRBD1 covers 7 bases. After removal of 4 bases from V and 14 bases from J, the junction contained 8 bases not matched to a gene. Germline V gives CDR1 MGHDK, CDR2 SYGVNS. The CDR3 has 12 amino acids. CDR3 region: CASSGRQGRVYF. In DNA, the CDR3 is TGTGCCAGCAGTGGAAGACAGGGCCGTGTATATTTT.

This clone was seen a few times. The CDR3 region is CASGDPNTGELFF. DNA for the CDR3: TGTGCCAGCGGAGATCCGAACACCGGGGAGCTGTTTTTT. The chain joins TRBV6-5 to TRBJ2-2; D is undetermined. This CDR3 is built from 13 residues. Between the trimmed V and J ends, which lost 8 bases and 0 bases, there was a span of 7 bases. CDR1 MNHEY and CDR2 SVGAGI come from the germline V gene.

J is TRBJ1-6 and V is TRBV28; weak D call: TRBD1 (5 bases). V lost 8 bases and J lost 10, with 18 bases in between. This CDR3 is built from 14 residues. The germline gives CDR1 MDHEN, CDR2 SYDVKM. The CDR3 region has the DNA TGTGCCAGCCAGTTGGGGCAGCTAGGCTCACCCCTCCACTTT. Translation gives CASQLGQLGSPLHF.

Here the CDR3 reads CASSLESNEQFF. DNA of the CDR3: TGCGCCAGCAGCTTGGAAAGCAATGAGCAGTTCTTC. The gene calls are TRBV5-1 and TRBJ2-1; D uncertain. Germline V lookup: CDR1 SGHRS, CDR2 YFSETQ. V lost 0 bases, J lost 6 bases, and 4 bases lay in between. The CDR3 spans 12 residues.

This clone came up once. V is TRBV5-4 and J is TRBJ1-4, with D unclear. Germline-derived CDR1 and CDR2 are SGHNT and YYREEE (reference sequence). Deletions cut 0 bases from V and 8 bases from J, with 8 bases between. This CDR3 contains 13 residues. The CDR3 here is CASSLGRQEKLFF. The CDR3 nucleotides are TGTGCCAGCAGCTTGGGCCGTCAGGAAAAACTGTTTTTT.

This rearrangement joins TRBV28 to TRBJ1-2, with D possibly being TRBD1 (6 bases). Trimming removed 7 bases at V and 2 bases at J, with 14 bases between. This CDR3 contains 14 residues. The V gene's germline CDR1 is MDHEN and CDR2 SYDVKM. CDR3 sequence (DNA): TGTGCCAGCACCCGACGCGGGACAAACTATGGCTACACCTTC. Its translation is CASTRRGTNYGYTF.

J is TRBJ2-3 and V is TRBV4-3, with D perhaps TRBD2 (5 bases). V was pared by 0 bases and J by 3 bases, with 16 bases between. CDR3 length: 17 residues. Germline CDR1 is LGHNA and CDR2 is YSLEER. CDR3 in amino acids: CASSQDRLAEWTDTQYF. Here the CDR3 DNA reads TGCGCCAGCAGCCAAGATAGGCTAGCCGAGTGGACAGATACGCAGTATTTT.

CDR3 DNA: TGTGCCAGCAGCTTCAAGGGGGGATCAAGTAATGAGCAGTTCTTC. Translating it yields CASSFKGGSSNEQFF. The chain joins TRBV5-6 to TRBJ2-1, with D possibly called TRBD1 or TRBD2 (6 bases each). CDR1 SGHDT and CDR2 YYEEEE come from the germline V gene. The CDR3 has 15 amino acids. Trimming shortened V by 2 bases and J by 7 bases, and 16 bases separated the two germline ends.

V usage is TRBV28 and J usage is TRBJ1-4, with 7 bases fitting TRBD1. This CDR3 has 15 residues. V trimming: 5 bases; J trimming: 0 bases; junction bases outside the gene matches: 3. CDR1 is MDHEN, CDR2 SYDVKM, per germline. CDR3 nucleotides: TGTGCCAGCAGTCCTCAGGGGGCAACTAATGAAAAACTGTTTTTT. Translation: CASSPQGATNEKLFF. Complete variable domain (other parts from reference TRBV28 and TRBJ1-4): DVKVTQSSRYLVKRTGEKVFLECVQDMDHENMFWYRQDPGLGLRLIYFSYDVKMKEKGDIPEGYSVSREKKERFSLILESASTNQTSMYLCASSPQGATNEKLFFGSGTQLSVL.

The chain recombines TRBV6-4 with TRBJ2-3; D is ambiguous. Between the trimmed V and J ends, which lost 6 bases and 8 bases, there was a span of 18 bases. Germline V gives CDR1 MRHNA, CDR2 SNTAGT. This CDR3 region has 14 residues. The chain's CDR3 is CASSDEYRTPTQYF. The CDR3 DNA follows: TGTGCCAGCAGCGACGAATACAGAACTCCTACGCAGTATTTT.

This clone was observed a handful of times. The junction differs from germline at one of its ends, possibly a read error. This chain joins TRBV7-9 and TRBJ1-1; weak D call: TRBD1 (6 bases). Germline lookup yields CDR1 SEHNR and CDR2 FQNEAQ (reference sequence). The CDR3 spans 11 residues. The CDR3 loop is CASSAVVGGPF. The CDR3 DNA is TGTGCCAGCAGCGCCGTGGTGGGGGGCCCATTT.

For this clone: One base separates it from a far larger clone, so it is likely a read error. The chain has TRBV19 and TRBJ2-7, with a tentative D call TRBD2 (6 bases). The CDR3 length is 14 residues. Germline V gives CDR1 LNHDA, CDR2 SQIVND (reference sequence). This CDR3 is CASCMGGGSIEQYF. The CDR3 nucleotides are TGTGCCAGTTGTATGGGGGGAGGATCCATCGAGCAGTACTTC.

The chain employs TRBV21-1 and TRBJ1-2; the table's D call, TRBD1, was not checked against the DNA. TRBV21-1 is an annotated pseudogene. CDR3 length: 11 residues. The CDR3 loop reads CASPTDYGYTF. The CDR3 DNA follows: TGTGCCAGCCCGACAGACTATGGCTACACCTTC.

The chain recombines TRBV6-8 with TRBJ2-7; the match to TRBD2 covers 10 bases. Trimming took 0 bases from V and 7 from J; bases not matched to a gene: 9. Germline CDR1 is MNHGY and CDR2 is SAAAGT. This CDR3 contains 16 residues. CDR3 in DNA: TGTGCCAGCAGTTACTCGGGTAGCGGGAGGTTTAGGGAGCAGTACGTC. This codes for CASSYSGSGRFREQYV.

The rearrangement links TRBV4-3 to TRBJ2-3; tentatively, D is TRBD1 (6 bases). This CDR3 comprises 17 residues. The germline V gene encodes CDR1 LGHNA and CDR2 YSLEER. Trimming cost V 1 base and J 2 bases, with 16 bases left between them. CDR3 sequence reads: CASSQGRDRISTDTQYF. The CDR3 DNA reads TGCGCCAGCAGCCAAGGACGTGACAGGATCTCCACAGATACGCAGTATTTT.

This clone was found once. Mismatch with germline at one junction end may stem from a read error. The V gene is TRBV7-2, the J gene TRBJ1-4; D not resolved. Germline V lookup: CDR1 SGHTA, CDR2 FQGNSA. The CDR3 extends over 12 amino acids. CDR3 in amino acids: CASSLDGRHLVF. DNA of the CDR3: TGTGCCAGCAGCTTAGACGGAAGGCACTTGGTTTTT.

This chain uses TRBV4-2 with TRBJ2-2; no firm D call. Germline loops: CDR1 LGHNA, CDR2 YNFKEQ. This CDR3 is built from 16 residues. Trimming cost V 1 base and J 2 bases, with 11 bases left between them. CDR3 nucleotide sequence: TGTGCCAGCAGCCAAGCGATTCTGGGCAACACCGGGGAGCTGTTTTTT. Its protein is CASSQAILGNTGELFF.

The chain recombines TRBV5-1 with TRBJ2-1, with D perhaps matching TRBD1 or TRBD2 (6 bases each). Germline V gives CDR1 SGHRS, CDR2 YFSETQ. Trimming removed 0 bases at V and 6 bases at J, with 13 bases between. The CDR3 consists of 15 residues. The CDR3 nucleotides read TGCGCCAGCAGCTTGGAAGGGGGGAAGGGCAATGAGCAGTTCTTC. This sequence encodes CASSLEGGKGNEQFF.

The gene calls are TRBV3-1 (or the pseudogene TRBV3-2) and TRBJ2-5; maybe TRBD2 (5 bases). This CDR3 is 16 amino acids long. Between the trimmed V and J ends, which lost 1 base and 5 bases, there was a span of 17 bases. The germline V gene has CDR1 LGHDT and CDR2 YNNKEL (reference sequence). Here the CDR3 DNA reads TGTGCCAGCAGCCAAGGCCTTGGCGGGTTGGGGGAGACCCAGTACTTC. It is translated as CASSQGLGGLGETQYF.

This sequence joins TRBV6-5 and TRBJ1-2; D call uncertain. The CDR3 has 11 residues. Germline loops: CDR1 MNHEY, CDR2 SVGAGI. V lost 6 bases and J 4 bases, leaving 6 bases between the germline ends. The CDR3 sequence is CASRGSYGYTF. CDR3 nucleotide sequence: TGTGCCAGCAGGGGCTCCTATGGCTACACCTTC.

This chain links TRBV19 with TRBJ1-1; D perhaps matches TRBD1 (6 bases). Trimming pared 8 bases from V and 2 bases from J, leaving 18 bases between. The germline V gene encodes CDR1 LNHDA and CDR2 SQIVND (reference sequence). This CDR3 comprises 15 residues. CDR3 loop: CASVRGGTLNTEAFF. CDR3 DNA: TGTGCCAGTGTAAGGGGGGGCACCTTAAACACTGAAGCTTTCTTT.

The chain combines TRBV6-5 with TRBJ1-2; D gene ambiguous. The CDR3 is 14 residues long. Germline CDR1 MNHEY, CDR2 SVGAGI. V was trimmed by 2 bases and J by 3 bases, leaving 10 bases between them. CDR3 in amino acids: CASSYRQVDYGYTF. CDR3 bases: TGTGCCAGCAGTTACCGGCAGGTTGACTATGGCTACACCTTC.

The chain couples TRBV19 to TRBJ2-1; 9 bases line up with TRBD2. The CDR3 extends over 16 amino acids. Germline V gene sequence: CDR1 LNHDA, CDR2 SQIVND (reference sequence). Trimming cost V 4 bases and J 4 bases; bases outside gene matches: 8. CDR3 in amino acids: CASSSLTSGLYNEQFF. CDR3 nucleotides: TGTGCCAGTAGTAGCTTGACTAGCGGACTTTACAATGAGCAGTTCTTC.